This T cell receptor beta chain derives from a study of shared clonotypes between healthy human individuals. Study results and caveats: Of the naive CD4 clonotypes, roughly 5% were shared across a handful of donors. Rarefaction revealed incomplete sorted-subset sequencing despite large depth.

Methods used by the authors: As immunoSEQ supplied junction-only sequences (without quality scores), filtering differed. Repertoires were generated with immunoSEQ multiplex PCR, while TCRdb's copy carries only in-frame clones and drops some. D and trimming were read from the DNA, whereas the V and J calls and clone size are those reported in that table. The sample includes some 2,000,000 clones, about 95% of them seen just once. As to this clone: No antigen is known for it.

Between the trimmed V and J ends, which lost 4 bases and 8 bases, there was a span of 14 bases. CDR1 and CDR2 (germline): MDHEN, SYDVKM. The CDR3 has 14 residues. Naive-designated CD8 cells lacked CD45RO, were positively enriched for CCR7, and omitted terminally differentiated effector memory CD45RA+ cells. The TCR was taken from a man aged 18 to 29 in good health. The material sequenced was naive CD8+ T cells sorted from blood. The J gene is TRBJ1-4, the V gene TRBV28; a weak D match, TRBD1 (6 bases). For the CDR3, the DNA is TGTGCCAGCAGTTCGCCAGGGGACGGGGAAAAACTGTTTTTT. This sequence encodes CASSSPGDGEKLFF.